This TCR beta chain came from a study of CD8 T cells in ankylosing spondylitis. Overall study results and limits: What appeared characteristic of ankylosing spondylitis blood was a TCR beta motif of fewer than ten highly homologous variants. From matched ankylosing spondylitis synovial fluid, disease-linked clones were reportedly recovered at significantly enriched levels.

Notes on this clonotype: Its specificity is unknown.

The CDR3 has 15 amino acids. Germline assignment: CDR1 DFQATT and CDR2 SNEGSKA (reference sequence). V was shortened by 5 bases and J by 5 bases, with 21 bases between the two germline ends. TCRdb redid the calling of the 5' RACE reads with MiXCR, one entry per CDR3 protein. The sample records hundreds of thousands of distinct CDR3 sequences, roughly 27% being singletons. The sequencing sample was made of blood, either unsorted or a sorted T cell fraction (not recorded which). This sequence originates from a male donor with ankylosing spondylitis. The V gene is TRBV20-1, the J gene TRBJ1-1; D is perhaps TRBD1 (6 bases). CDR3 nucleotides: TGCAGTGCTCGAAGAGAGCAGGGGATGGGGACTGAAGCTTTCTTT. Protein sequence: CSARREQGMGTEAFF.